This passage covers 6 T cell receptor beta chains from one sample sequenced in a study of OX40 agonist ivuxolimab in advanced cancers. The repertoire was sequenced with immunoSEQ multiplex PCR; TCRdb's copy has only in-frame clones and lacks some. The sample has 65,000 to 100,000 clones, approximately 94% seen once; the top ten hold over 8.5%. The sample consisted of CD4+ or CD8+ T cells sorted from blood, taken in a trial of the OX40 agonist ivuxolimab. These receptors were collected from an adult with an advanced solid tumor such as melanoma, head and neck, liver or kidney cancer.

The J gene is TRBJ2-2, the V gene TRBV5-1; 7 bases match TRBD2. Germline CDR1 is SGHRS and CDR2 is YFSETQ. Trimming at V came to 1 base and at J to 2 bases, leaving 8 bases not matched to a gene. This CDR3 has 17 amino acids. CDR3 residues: CASSLSPGLRNTGELFF. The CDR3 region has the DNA TGCGCCAGCAGCTTGTCTCCGGGACTAAGAAACACCGGGGAGCTGTTTTTT.

In DNA form, the CDR3 reads TGTGCCAGCAGCATCGGGGCCAACTCTGGAAACACCATATATTTT. This sequence encodes CASSIGANSGNTIYF. J is TRBJ1-3 and V is TRBV5-4; a possible D gene is TRBD1 (5 bases). CDR1 and CDR2 (germline): SGHNT, YYREEE (reference sequence). Trimming removed 4 bases at V and 0 bases at J, with 11 bases between. The CDR3 covers 15 residues.

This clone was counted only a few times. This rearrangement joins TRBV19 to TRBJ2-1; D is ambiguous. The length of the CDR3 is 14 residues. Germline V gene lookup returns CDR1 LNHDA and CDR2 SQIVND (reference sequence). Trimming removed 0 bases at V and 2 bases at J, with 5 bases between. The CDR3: CASSIDGPYNEQFF. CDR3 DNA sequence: TGTGCCAGTAGTATAGACGGGCCCTACAATGAGCAGTTCTTC. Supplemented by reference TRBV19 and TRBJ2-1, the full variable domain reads DGGITQSPKYLFRKEGQNVTLSCEQNLNHDAMYWYRQDPGQGLRLIYYSQIVNDFQKGDIAEGYSVSREKKESFPLTVTSAQKNPTAFYLCASSIDGPYNEQFFGPGTRLTVL.

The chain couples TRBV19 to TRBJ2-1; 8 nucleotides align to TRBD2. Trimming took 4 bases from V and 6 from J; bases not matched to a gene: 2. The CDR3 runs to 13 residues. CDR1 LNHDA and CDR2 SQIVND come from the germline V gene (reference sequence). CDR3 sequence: CASSSLAGNEQFF. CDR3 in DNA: TGTGCCAGTAGTAGCCTAGCGGGCAATGAGCAGTTCTTC.

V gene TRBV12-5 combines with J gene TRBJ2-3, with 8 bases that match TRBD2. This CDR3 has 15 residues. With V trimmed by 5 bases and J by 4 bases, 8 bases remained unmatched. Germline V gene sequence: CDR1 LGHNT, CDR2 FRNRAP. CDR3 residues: CASGLREGRSDTQYF. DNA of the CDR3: TGTGCTAGTGGTCTTCGGGAGGGAAGGTCAGATACGCAGTATTTT.

The CDR3 DNA sequence: TGCGCCAGCAGCCAAGATTCAGGGGGGCCAACGTATGGCTACACCTTC. This encodes CASSQDSGGPTYGYTF. The J gene is TRBJ1-2, the V gene TRBV4-3, with 7 bases aligning to TRBD1. Germline assignment: CDR1 LGHNA and CDR2 YSLEER. The length of the CDR3 is 16 residues. V lost 0 bases and J lost 5; bases outside the gene matches: 9.